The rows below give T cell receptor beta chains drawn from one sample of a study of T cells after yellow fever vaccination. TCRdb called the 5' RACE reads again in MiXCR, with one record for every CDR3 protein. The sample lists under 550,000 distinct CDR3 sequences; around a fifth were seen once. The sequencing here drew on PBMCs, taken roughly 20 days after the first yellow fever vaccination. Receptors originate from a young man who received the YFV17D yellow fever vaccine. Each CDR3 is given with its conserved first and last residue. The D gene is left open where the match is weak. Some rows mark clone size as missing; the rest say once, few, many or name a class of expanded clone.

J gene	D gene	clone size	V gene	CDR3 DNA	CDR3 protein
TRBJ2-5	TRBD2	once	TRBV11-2	TGTGCCAGCAGCCTTCGGGCGGGACTAGCGGGGGGGCCTAGTCAAGAGACCCAGTACTTC	CASSLRAGLAGGPSQETQYF
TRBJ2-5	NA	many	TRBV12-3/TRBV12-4	TGTGCCAGCAGTTTAGAGGGTAGCACGGAGACCCAGTACTTC	CASSLEGSTETQYF
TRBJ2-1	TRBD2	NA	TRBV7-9	TGTGCCAGCAGGTCATTCGCGGGGGGGCCCAATGAGCAGTTCTTC	CASRSFAGGPNEQFF
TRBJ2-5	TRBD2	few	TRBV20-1	TGCAGTGCAAGCCCGGGGACTAGCGGGGGAAACGACTGGGGAACCCAGTACTTC	CSASPGTSGGNDWGTQYF
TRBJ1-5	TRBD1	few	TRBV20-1	TGCAGTGTCCTCCGGGACAGGGAAAATCAGCCCCAGCATTTT	CSVLRDRENQPQHF
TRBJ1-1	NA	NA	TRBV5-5	TGTGCCATCGGCTCCGGGGGGTACGGGACGCCGGCTGAAGCTTTCTTT	CAIGSGGYGTPAEAFF
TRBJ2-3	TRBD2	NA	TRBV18	TGTGCCAGCTTCCGGACTAGCGGGGTGGAGGATACGCAGTATTTT	CASFRTSGVEDTQYF
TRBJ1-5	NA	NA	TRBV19	TGTGCCAGTAGTACCCAATCCTTACAGCCCCAGCATTTT	CASSTQSLQPQHF
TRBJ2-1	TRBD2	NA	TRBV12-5	TGTGCTAGTGGTTTGAACCCTAGCGGCTACAATGAGCAGTTCTTC	CASGLNPSGYNEQFF
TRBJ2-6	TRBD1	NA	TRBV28	TGTGCCAGCAGGCTAGGGGGCGACTGGGGGGCCAACGTCCTGACTTTC	CASRLGGDWGANVLTF
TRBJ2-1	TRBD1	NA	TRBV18	TGTGCCAGCTCACCACCGTCAGGGGGCAAGGGCAATGAGCAGTTCTTC	CASSPPSGGKGNEQFF
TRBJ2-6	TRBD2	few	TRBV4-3	TGCGCCAGCAGCCAAGATGGGGGGGCTGGGGCCAACGTCCTGACTTTC	CASSQDGGAGANVLTF
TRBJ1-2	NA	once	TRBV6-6	TGTGCCAGCAGAGAAAAGCAGCTCGTTGGCTACACCTTC	CASREKQLVGYTF
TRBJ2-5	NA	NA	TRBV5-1	TGCGCCAGCAGCTTGGGAGGGCAGGAAGAGACCCAGTACTTC	CASSLGGQEETQYF
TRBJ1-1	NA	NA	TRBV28	TGTGCCAGCAGCCACTACACGGGTACTGAAGCTTTCTTT	CASSHYTGTEAFF
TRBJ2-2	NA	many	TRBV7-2	TGTGCCAGCAGCTTTGTGTATTTGGCCGGGGAGCTGTTTTTT	CASSFVYLAGELFF
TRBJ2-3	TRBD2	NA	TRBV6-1	TGTGCCAGCAGTGCCTATAGCGGGGGGAAAGATACGCAGTATTTT	CASSAYSGGKDTQYF
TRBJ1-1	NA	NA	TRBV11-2	TGTGCCAGCAGCCCACAGGGACTGAAAGCTTTCTTT	CASSPQGLKAFF
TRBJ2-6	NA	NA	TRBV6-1	TGTGCCAGCAGCCCTGGACCCGTCGGGGCCAACGTCCTGACTTTC	CASSPGPVGANVLTF
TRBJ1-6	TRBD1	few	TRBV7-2	TGTGCCAGCAGCCACCAGACAGGGGTGTATAATTCACCCCTCCACTTT	CASSHQTGVYNSPLHF
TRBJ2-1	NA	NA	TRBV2	TGTGCCAGCAGTAACCGGGACGGATCCTACAATGAGCAGTTCTTC	CASSNRDGSYNEQFF
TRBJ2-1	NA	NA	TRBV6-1	TGTGCCAGCAGTGAATCCGTCAGGCGTGGGGAAGAGCAGTTCTTC	CASSESVRRGEEQFF
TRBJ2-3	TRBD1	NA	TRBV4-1	TGCGCCAGCAGCCGCCCAGGGGGCGTGAAAGATACGCAGTATTTT	CASSRPGGVKDTQYF
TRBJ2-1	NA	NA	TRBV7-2	TGTGCCAGCAGCTTAAGACATTTCACAGCCCTCTACAATGAGCAGTTCTTC	CASSLRHFTALYNEQFF
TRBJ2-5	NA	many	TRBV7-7	TGTGCCAGCAGCCCGGGACACCAAGAGACCCAGTACTTC	CASSPGHQETQYF
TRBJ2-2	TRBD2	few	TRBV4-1	TGCGCCAGCAGCCAGCGGGGGGGAGGTACCGGGGAGCTGTTTTTT	CASSQRGGGTGELFF
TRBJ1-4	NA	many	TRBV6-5	TGTGCCAGCAGTTACGACCGGGGGATAGGAAAACTGTTTTTT	CASSYDRGIGKLFF
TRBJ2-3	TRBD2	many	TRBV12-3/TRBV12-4	TGTGCCAGCAGCTATCGTAGCGGGGGGCAGAATACGCAGTATTTT	CASSYRSGGQNTQYF
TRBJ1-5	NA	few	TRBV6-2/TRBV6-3	TGTGCCAGTTGCGACAGCAATCAGCCCCAGCATTTT	CASCDSNQPQHF
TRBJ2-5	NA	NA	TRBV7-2	TGTGCCAGCAGCTTAGCGTTGAGGGCTGGGGAGACCCAGTACTTC	CASSLALRAGETQYF
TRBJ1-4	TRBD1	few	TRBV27	TGTGCCAGCAGTTTAAGTGGGACAGATTATCAACTGTTTTTT	CASSLSGTDYQLFF
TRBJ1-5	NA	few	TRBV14	TGTGCCAGCAGCCTGCAGAGTTATCAGCCCCAGCATTTT	CASSLQSYQPQHF
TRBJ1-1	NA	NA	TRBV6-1	TGTGCCAGCAGCGGCAGGGGCACTGAAGCTTTCTTT	CASSGRGTEAFF
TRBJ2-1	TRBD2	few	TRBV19	TGTGCCATAAGCGGTGCGGGGGGGCAATTTGGTGAGCAGTTCTTC	CAISGAGGQFGEQFF
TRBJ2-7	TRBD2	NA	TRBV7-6	TGTGCCAGCAGCTTAGGACGGGGGGGCGGCTACGAGCAGTACTTC	CASSLGRGGGYEQYF
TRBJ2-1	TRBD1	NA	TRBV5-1	TGCGCCAGCAGCACCAACAGGGGGACGGATGAGCAGTTCTTC	CASSTNRGTDEQFF
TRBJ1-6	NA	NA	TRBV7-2	TGTGCCAGCAGCCCCTTCTTGGCCGAGTCACCCCTCCACTTT	CASSPFLAESPLHF